The 8 T cell receptor beta chains given below trace back to one sample, sequenced in a study of T cells in Graves' hyperthyroidism and ophthalmopathy (dated by TCRdb to between 2018 and 2021). Library method: multiplex PCR. TCRdb lists the instrument as Illumina HiSeq 2000. The TCR beta CDR3 regions were amplified from RNA transcripts. The first round of RT-PCR for the TCR CDR3 was performed with the HTBI primer set and the Qiagen OneStep RT-PCR kit. The public reads were reanalyzed by TCRdb: fastp trimming at Q25, MiXCR alignment, in-frame beta chains only. Identical CDR3 proteins give one entry, which carries the most common genes and DNA. Within this sample are around 430,000 distinct CDR3 sequences, with about 15% of them counted one time only. Around a third of the sample belongs to the ten largest clones. Sequenced sample: blood. The receptors originated from a woman aged 25 to 39 with Graves' hyperthyroidism.

This clonotype has a handful of counts. This chain uses TRBV2 with TRBJ2-1; 9 bases are shared with TRBD1. Germline V gene data show CDR1 as SNHLY and CDR2 as FYNNEI. V lost 2 bases, J lost 1 base, and 3 bases stayed unmatched. This CDR3 has 16 amino acids. The CDR3 nucleotides read TGTGCCAGCAGTGAATTGGGGACAGGGTCCTACAATGAGCAGTTCTTC. Translated, it gives CASSELGTGSYNEQFF.

This clonotype was seen at least ten times. The J gene is TRBJ2-7, the V gene TRBV5-1; the D gene is possibly TRBD1 (6 bases). The CDR3 totals 14 residues. CDR1 is SGHRS and CDR2 is YFSETQ in the germline V gene. The V end was cut by 0 bases, the J end by 5 bases, with 12 bases between. For the CDR3, the DNA is TGCGCCAGCAGCTTGGTGGTCGGGACAAACGAGCAGTACTTC. Translating gives CASSLVVGTNEQYF. Based on the CDR3 plus reference TRBV5-1 and TRBJ2-7, the full variable domain is KAGVTQTPRYLIKTRGQQVTLSCSPISGHRSVSWYQQTPGQGLQFLFEYFSETQRNKGNFPGRFSGRQFSNSRSEMNVSTLELGDSALYLCASSLVVGTNEQYFGPGTRLTVT.

This chain's CDR3 is CASSLSSGSRNEQYF. CDR3 sequence (DNA): TGCGCCAGCAGCTTGTCAAGCGGGAGTCGGAATGAGCAGTACTTC. The rearrangement uses TRBV5-1 and TRBJ2-7; 8 bases align to TRBD2. The V gene's germline CDR1 is SGHRS and CDR2 YFSETQ. The CDR3 sequence is 15 residues long. Unmatched junction bases numbered 10, after V lost 1 base and J lost 7 bases.

The rearrangement links TRBV7-9 to TRBJ2-2; the match to TRBD2 covers 13 bases. Trimming cost V 7 bases and J 1 base; bases outside gene matches: 12. CDR1 and CDR2 (germline): SEHNR, FQNEAQ (reference sequence). The CDR3 sequence is 19 residues long. The CDR3 reads CASTLAGTSGAGNTGELFF. The CDR3, as DNA: TGTGCCAGCACCCTCGCCGGGACTAGCGGGGCTGGGAACACCGGGGAGCTGTTTTTT.

This clonotype was observed at least ten times. The rearrangement uses TRBV20-1 and TRBJ2-7; 14 bases are shared with TRBD2. V was pared by 6 bases and J by 6 bases, with 7 bases of the junction left unmatched. In germline, CDR1 is DFQATT, CDR2 SNEGSKA (reference sequence). CDR3 length: 14 residues. CDR3 loop: CSAKGLAGVSEQYF. The CDR3 bases are TGCAGTGCCAAGGGACTAGCGGGAGTTTCCGAGCAGTACTTC.

This clonotype has at least ten counts. The J gene is TRBJ2-5, the V gene TRBV20-1; 12 bases fit TRBD2. CDR3 length: 14 residues. From germline, CDR1 is DFQATT and CDR2 SNEGSKA (reference sequence). The trim removed 3 bases at V and 5 bases at J, leaving 4 bases unmatched. The chain's CDR3 is CSASPSGREETQYF. The DNA for the CDR3 is TGCAGTGCTAGTCCTAGCGGGAGGGAGGAGACCCAGTACTTC.

This clonotype was counted only a few times. The gene calls are TRBV30 and TRBJ1-5, with unresolved D. V gave up 8 bases and J gave up 7 bases, with 15 bases separating them. Germline V gene lookup returns CDR1 GTSNPN and CDR2 SVGIG (reference sequence). There are 12 residues in the CDR3. Here the CDR3 DNA reads TGTGCCAGCCGGACCGCGGGACAGCCCCAGCATTTT. This gives the protein CASRTAGQPQHF.

This clonotype has a count of ten or more. V gene TRBV3-1 combines with J gene TRBJ1-1; 9 bases map to TRBD1. CDR3 length: 17 residues. V shed 1 base, J shed 4 bases, and the junction held 10 bases outside the gene matches. Germline assignment: CDR1 LGHDT and CDR2 YNNKEL (reference sequence). The chain's CDR3 is CASSQGTGAVMGTEAFF. In nucleotides, the CDR3 is TGTGCCAGCAGCCAAGGGACAGGGGCCGTGATGGGCACTGAAGCTTTCTTT.